The rows below give T cell receptor beta chains drawn from one sample of a study of T cell responses to AZD1222 COVID-19 vaccine. Sequenced by immunoSEQ multiplex PCR; TCRdb stores in-frame clones only, minus some. The sample holds some 200,000 clones, 90% to 95% seen once. The sample in question was peripheral blood, obtained 28 days after the second dose of the MenACWY control vaccine. The receptors here all came from an adult who received the MenACWY meningococcal vaccine as a control. CDR3s include the opening cysteine and the closing phenylalanine or tryptophan. The D gene is left open where the match is weak.

d_gene	j_gene	v_gene	CDR3nt	CDR3aa
-	TRBJ2-5	TRBV24-1	TGTGCCACCAGTGTTACAGGGTTGGAGACCCAGTACTTC	CATSVTGLETQYF
-	TRBJ1-5	TRBV21-1	TGTGCCAGCAGCAACCACCCGGGACGGCAGAATCAGCCCCAGCATTTT	CASSNHPGRQNQPQHF
-	TRBJ2-7	TRBV6-5	TGTGCCAGTCGGCCGGCGTACCTATCCTACGAGCAGTACTTC	CASRPAYLSYEQYF
-	TRBJ2-5	TRBV7-2	TGTGCCAGCAGCTTAGGCGGCGGGATCCAAGAGACCCAGTACTTC	CASSLGGGIQETQYF
-	TRBJ2-7	TRBV29-1	TGCAGCGTAGGAATAGCGGCCACGGGAGAGCAGTACTTC	CSVGIAATGEQYF
-	TRBJ1-1	TRBV2	TGTGCCAGCAGCGACAGGAAGAACACTGAAGCTTTCTTT	CASSDRKNTEAFF
-	TRBJ1-6	TRBV27	TGTGCCAGCAGTGGCGTCACGGGTAATTCACCCCTCCACTTT	CASSGVTGNSPLHF
-	TRBJ2-2	TRBV7-3	TGTGCCAGCAGCTTACCCCCGAACACCGGGGAGCTGTTTTTT	CASSLPPNTGELFF
-	TRBJ1-5	TRBV6-5	TGTGCCAGCATCGGAGTCAGTAGCAATCAGCCCCAGCATTTT	CASIGVSSNQPQHF
-	TRBJ2-1	TRBV9	TGTGCCAGCAGCGTACTGGTAGGGACCTATGAGCAGTTCTTC	CASSVLVGTYEQFF
TRBD1	TRBJ2-5	TRBV7-8	TGTGCCAGCAGCTCCGACAGGGAAGAGACCCAGTACTTC	CASSSDREETQYF
-	TRBJ2-7	TRBV3-1/TRBV3-2	TGTGCCAGCAGCCTTATCAACTACGAGCAGTACTTC	CASSLINYEQYF
TRBD1	TRBJ1-4	TRBV2	TGTGCCAGCAGGGCGACAGGGCTTAATGAAAAACTGTTTTTT	CASRATGLNEKLFF
-	TRBJ1-3	TRBV28	TGTGCCAGCAGTTTATATGGAAACACCATATATTTT	CASSLYGNTIYF